This TCR beta chain derives from a study of T cells in Graves' hyperthyroidism and ophthalmopathy. Study at large: Before any treatment, at initial diagnosis, peripheral blood was collected.

This CDR3 contains 15 residues. From germline, CDR1 is MNHEY and CDR2 SVGAGI. Deletions cut 0 bases from V and 6 bases from J, with 13 bases between. Authors of the study amplified TCR beta CDR3 regions from RNA transcripts. The HTBI primer set was used in a first-round RT-PCR of the TCR CDR3. Each CDR3 protein gets one entry after TCRdb re-called the multiplex PCR reads with MiXCR. The sample records a few hundred thousand distinct CDR3 sequences, roughly 25% being singletons. The PBMCs studied were ones that came from 10 ml fresh peripheral blood. This clonotype was observed a few times. The source of this sequence is a man aged 50-59 years with Graves' hyperthyroidism. The chain employs TRBV6-5 and TRBJ2-3; D is undetermined. Sequenced: blood. CDR3 region: CASSYSGPFGDTQYF. The CDR3 nucleotides read TGTGCCAGCAGTTACTCCGGTCCCTTCGGCGATACGCAGTATTTT.